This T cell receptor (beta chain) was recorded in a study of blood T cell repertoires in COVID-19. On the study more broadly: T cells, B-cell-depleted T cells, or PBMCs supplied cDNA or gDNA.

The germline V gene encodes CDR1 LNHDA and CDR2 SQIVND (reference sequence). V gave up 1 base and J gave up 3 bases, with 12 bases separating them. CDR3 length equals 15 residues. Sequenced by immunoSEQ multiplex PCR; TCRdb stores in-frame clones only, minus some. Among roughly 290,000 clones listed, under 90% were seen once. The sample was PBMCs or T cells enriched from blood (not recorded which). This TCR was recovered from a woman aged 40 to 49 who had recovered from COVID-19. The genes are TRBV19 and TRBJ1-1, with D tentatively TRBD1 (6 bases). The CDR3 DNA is TGTGCCAGTAGTATAGGTCAGGGGAGGGACACTGAAGCTTTCTTT. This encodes CASSIGQGRDTEAFF.